This entry is about one T cell receptor beta chain. Antigen specificity is unknown. Each donor was nominally healthy when sampled (though unrecorded immune exposures were likely). These data belong to a study of cytomegalovirus exposure and HLA in healthy donors. The study, taken as a whole, reports: Several of the most significant clusters were apparently associated with common viral pathogens in a later analysis. Within the data, a cluster of highly shared sequence variants was likely a sequencing artifact.

It was with 60 Vbeta and 13 Jbeta primers that the PCR ran. Method: immunoSEQ multiplex PCR; TCRdb's copy keeps in-frame clones and lacks some. The sample comprises 170,000 or so clones, roughly 80% of which are singletons, and 1.6% rests with the top ten. There are 14 residues in the CDR3. Trimming at V came to 6 bases and at J to 6 bases, leaving 4 bases not matched to a gene. CDR1 is MDHEN, CDR2 SYDVKM, per germline. Material for sequencing was PBMCs. The chain has TRBV28 and TRBJ1-4, with TRBD1 identical over 10 bases. This receptor was taken from a middle-aged man in good health and CMV-seronegative. The CDR3 reads CASSRDRGHEKLFF. CDR3 DNA: TGTGCCAGCAGCCGCGACAGGGGGCATGAAAAACTGTTTTTT.